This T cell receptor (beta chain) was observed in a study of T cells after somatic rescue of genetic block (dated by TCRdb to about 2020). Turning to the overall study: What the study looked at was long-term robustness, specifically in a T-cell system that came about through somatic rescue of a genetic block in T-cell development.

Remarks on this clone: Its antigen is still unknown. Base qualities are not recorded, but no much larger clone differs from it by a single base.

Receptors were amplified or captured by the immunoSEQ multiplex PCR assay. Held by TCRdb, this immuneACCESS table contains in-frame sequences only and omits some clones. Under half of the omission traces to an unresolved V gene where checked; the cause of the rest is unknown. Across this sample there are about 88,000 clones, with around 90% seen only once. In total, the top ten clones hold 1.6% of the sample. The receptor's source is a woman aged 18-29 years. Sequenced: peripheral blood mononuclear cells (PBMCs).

The bases read TGTGCCAGCTCACCCTATGTCGGCCGGGGAACTAATGAAAAACTGTTTTTT. Translated, it gives CASSPYVGRGTNEKLFF. The sequence joins TRBV18 to TRBJ1-4; too little of a D gene remains to name it. Inclusive of the bounding cysteine and phenylalanine, the CDR3 is 17 residues long. This entry keeps only the CDR3 DNA: 51 bases, framed from base 1. The germline ends are 15 bases apart after V is trimmed by 3 bases and J by 1 base. For CDR1 and CDR2, the germline V gene lists KGHSH and LQKENI.